These 21 T cell receptor beta chains share one sample of origin, sequenced in a study of T cell responses to AZD1222 COVID-19 vaccine. Libraries were prepared by immunoSEQ multiplex PCR; TCRdb keeps only in-frame clonotypes and omits some of them. Among about 130,000 clones listed, 75% to 90% were seen once. Sequencing used peripheral blood, obtained on day 0 of AZD1222 vaccination. These receptors were obtained from an adult in good health.

The chain recombines TRBV23-1 with TRBJ1-1; tentative D call: TRBD1 (5 bases). TRBV23-1 is treated as an ORF (open reading frame) with a function not yet certain. This CDR3 has 12 residues. Trimming took off 7 bases at V and 7 bases at J, with 13 bases between the two ends. CDR3 amino acids: CASKTRDDEAFF. CDR3 DNA: TGCGCCAGCAAGACCAGGGATGATGAAGCTTTCTTT.

The chain has TRBV5-1 and TRBJ1-1; no reliable D call. CDR1 and CDR2 from the germline V gene are SGHRS and YFSETQ. V lost 4 bases to trimming and J lost 6 bases, with 16 bases between them. CDR3 length equals 14 residues. CDR3 coding DNA: TGCGCCAGCAGCCCGCCGGCGGCAGCCTCTGAAGCTTTCTTT. It translates to CASSPPAAASEAFF.

This clone was seen just once. The rearrangement links TRBV6-4 to TRBJ2-1; 9 positions agree with TRBD1. V shed 6 bases and J 5 bases; nucleotides not matched to a gene: 8. The CDR3 consists of 15 residues. Germline V gives CDR1 MRHNA, CDR2 SNTAGT. The CDR3 reads CASRKQGAGNNEQFF. In DNA form, the CDR3 reads TGTGCCAGCAGGAAACAGGGGGCAGGTAACAATGAGCAGTTCTTC.

CDR3 DNA sequence: TGTGCCAGTAGTCGATTTCTTGGGTGGGGACAGGGGGCGGTTACTGAAGCTTTCTTT. Amino acid sequence: CASSRFLGWGQGAVTEAFF. V usage is TRBV19 and J usage is TRBJ1-1, with TRBD1 matching 12 bases. Per germline, CDR1 LNHDA and CDR2 SQIVND (reference sequence). Trimming took 5 bases from V and 5 from J; bases not matched to a gene: 18. The CDR3 is 19 residues long.

The chain is built from TRBV15 and TRBJ1-1; 7 bases line up with TRBD1. The CDR3 extends over 16 amino acids. CDR1 is LNHNV and CDR2 is YYDKDF in the germline V gene (reference sequence). After removal of 3 bases from V and 0 bases from J, the junction contained 7 bases not matched to a gene. The CDR3 protein is CATSSGPGTVNTEAFF. The DNA for the CDR3 is TGTGCCACCAGCAGTGGACCCGGGACAGTGAACACTGAAGCTTTCTTT.

This chain connects TRBV19 to TRBJ2-1; the D is unclear. The CDR3 is 13 residues long. V dropped 3 bases and J dropped 5 bases, with 8 bases sitting between them. Germline assignment: CDR1 LNHDA and CDR2 SQIVND (reference sequence). Here the CDR3 reads CASSIHRDNEQFF. CDR3 sequence (DNA): TGTGCCAGTAGTATCCACCGGGACAATGAGCAGTTCTTC. The complete variable domain, with remaining parts taken from reference TRBV19 and TRBJ2-1, reads DGGITQSPKYLFRKEGQNVTLSCEQNLNHDAMYWYRQDPGQGLRLIYYSQIVNDFQKGDIAEGYSVSREKKESFPLTVTSAQKNPTAFYLCASSIHRDNEQFFGPGTRLTVL.

This clone was observed a single time. The chain employs TRBV4-1 and TRBJ1-1; the D gene is possibly TRBD1 (5 bases). CDR1 is MGHRA, CDR2 YSYEKL, per germline. Trimming removed 1 base at V and 4 bases at J, with 16 bases between. The CDR3 contains 16 residues. CDR3 protein: CASSQGLGVRGTEAFF. CDR3 nucleotides: TGCGCCAGCAGCCAAGGGCTTGGGGTGAGGGGCACTGAAGCTTTCTTT.

This chain joins TRBV11-3 and TRBJ1-3; D may be TRBD1 (5 bases). Germline values: CDR1 SGHNT, CDR2 YENEEA. There are 14 residues in the CDR3. V lost 1 base and J 9 bases, leaving 13 bases between the germline ends. CDR3: CASSLVGGTGTIYF. CDR3 in DNA: TGTGCCAGCAGCTTAGTCGGAGGGACCGGCACCATATATTTT.

V gene TRBV3-1 (or the pseudogene TRBV3-2) combines with J gene TRBJ1-2, with a tentative D call TRBD1 (6 bases). Germline CDR1 reads LGHDT; CDR2 reads YNNKEL (reference sequence). This CDR3 has 15 amino acids. Trimming cost V 6 bases and J 5 bases, with 19 bases left between them. The CDR3 region has the DNA TGTGCCAGCAGTCTCACAGGGTCCGAGGCGTATGGCTACACCTTC. It codes for CASSLTGSEAYGYTF.

This chain links TRBV19 with TRBJ1-2; D remains ambiguous. Germline lookup yields CDR1 LNHDA and CDR2 SQIVND (reference sequence). There are 13 residues in the CDR3. V lost 7 bases, J lost 4 bases, and 13 bases lay in between. CDR3 coding DNA: TGTGCCAGTAAGCGGGCCGACCTCTATGGCTACACCTTC. It yields the protein CASKRADLYGYTF.

The chain links TRBV5-6 to TRBJ2-3; tentatively, D is TRBD2 (6 bases). The CDR3 runs to 14 residues. The germline gives CDR1 SGHDT, CDR2 YYEEEE. V was shortened by 0 bases and J by 6 bases, with 11 bases between the two germline ends. The CDR3 is CASSLGGARDTQYF. For the CDR3, the DNA is TGTGCCAGCAGCTTGGGCGGGGCGCGGGATACGCAGTATTTT.

The rearrangement links TRBV19 to TRBJ1-1; D is uncertain. CDR1 is LNHDA and CDR2 is SQIVND in the germline V gene (reference sequence). CDR3 length equals 16 residues. V was trimmed by 5 bases and J by 0 bases, leaving 16 bases between them. Written as DNA, the CDR3 is TGTGCCAGTAGTCTCTCGGAGGGCCCGATGAACACTGAAGCTTTCTTT. Residues: CASSLSEGPMNTEAFF.

V and J are TRBV5-3 and TRBJ1-3; unclear D gene. TRBV5-3 is sorted into the ORF group, with uncertain function. V dropped 10 bases and J dropped 6 bases, with 20 bases sitting between them. This CDR3 contains 14 residues. Here the CDR3 DNA reads TGTGCCCCTGCGGGGTGTTACATGGCAAACACCATATATTTT. Translating it yields CAPAGCYMANTIYF.

The chain combines TRBV19 with TRBJ1-2, with D possibly being TRBD1 (6 bases). The CDR3 is 15 residues long. The germline gives CDR1 LNHDA, CDR2 SQIVND (reference sequence). V gave up 3 bases and J gave up 4 bases, with 15 bases separating them. CDR3 in DNA: TGTGCCAGTAGTATCTTCCCAGGGGCGGGCTATGGCTACACCTTC. Protein: CASSIFPGAGYGYTF.

The rearrangement links TRBV5-1 to TRBJ2-3, with 9 bases matching TRBD1. CDR3 size: 15 residues. CDR1 SGHRS and CDR2 YFSETQ come from the germline V gene. With 4 bases clipped from V and 4 bases from J, the junction kept 7 bases outside the gene matches. Written as DNA, the CDR3 is TGCGCCAGCAGCCCGACAGGGGGTTCGGCAGATACGCAGTATTTT. Translating it yields CASSPTGGSADTQYF.

The rearrangement uses TRBV28 and TRBJ1-5; D is unclear. V lost 5 bases, J lost 4 bases, and 9 bases lay in between. Per germline, CDR1 MDHEN and CDR2 SYDVKM. This CDR3 comprises 13 residues. The CDR3 spells CASSRSPNQPQHF. The CDR3 bases are TGTGCCAGCAGTAGATCACCTAATCAGCCCCAGCATTTT.

V is TRBV6-5 and J is TRBJ2-2, with D tentatively TRBD2 (5 bases). The CDR3 covers 15 residues. The germline V and J ends were trimmed by 0 bases and 1 base, with 6 bases remaining between them. Germline assignment: CDR1 MNHEY and CDR2 SVGAGI. CDR3 sequence (DNA): TGTGCCAGCAGTTACTCAGGAGGGAACACCGGGGAGCTGTTTTTT. Translated, it gives CASSYSGGNTGELFF.

This chain uses TRBV5-4 with TRBJ1-6; D is possibly TRBD1 (6 bases). V shed 2 bases and J shed 5 bases, with 11 bases lying between them. The V gene's germline CDR1 is SGHNT and CDR2 YYREEE (reference sequence). This CDR3 comprises 15 residues. CDR3 region: CASSFRGSDNSPLHF. CDR3 DNA sequence: TGTGCCAGCAGCTTTAGGGGGTCGGATAATTCACCCCTCCACTTT.

This clone has only a few counts. The same CDR3 can be traced to other DNA sequences in this sample. V and J are TRBV11-2 and TRBJ1-1; D might be TRBD1 (5 bases). The germline CDR1 and CDR2 sequences are SGHAT and FQNNGV. V was pared by 5 bases and J by 5 bases, with 6 bases between. The CDR3 is 11 amino acids. CDR3: CASSGGTEAFF. CDR3 sequence (DNA): TGTGCCAGCAGCGGGGGGACTGAAGCTTTCTTT.

This clone was seen only a few times. The rearrangement links TRBV25-1 to TRBJ2-4; 8 nucleotides match TRBD1. V lost 5 bases and J lost 8; bases outside the gene matches: 11. CDR1 is MGHDK, CDR2 SYGVNS, per germline. The CDR3 is 15 amino acids. As DNA, the CDR3 is TGTGCCAGCAGTTCCATGGACAGGGAGTCGGACATTCAGTACTTC. Its protein product is CASSSMDRESDIQYF.

V is TRBV7-9 and J is TRBJ2-7; the match to TRBD1 covers 7 bases. The V and J ends lost 5 bases and 4 bases, in that order; junction bases with no gene match: 8. The CDR3 length is 14 residues. Germline V CDR1 and CDR2: SEHNR, FQNEAQ (reference sequence). The chain's CDR3 is CASSPRTGHYEQYF. CDR3 in DNA: TGTGCCAGCAGCCCCCGGACAGGACATTACGAGCAGTACTTC.